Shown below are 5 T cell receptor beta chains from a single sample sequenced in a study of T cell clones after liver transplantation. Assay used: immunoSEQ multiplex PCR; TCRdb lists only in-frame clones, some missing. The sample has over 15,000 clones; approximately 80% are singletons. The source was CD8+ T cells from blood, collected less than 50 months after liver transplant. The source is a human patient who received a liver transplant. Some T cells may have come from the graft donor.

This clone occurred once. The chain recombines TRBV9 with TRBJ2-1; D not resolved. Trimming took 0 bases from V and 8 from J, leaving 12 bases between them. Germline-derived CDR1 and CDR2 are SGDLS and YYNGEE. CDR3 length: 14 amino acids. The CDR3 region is CASSVAETIHEQFF. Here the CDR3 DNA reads TGTGCCAGCAGCGTAGCTGAGACGATTCATGAGCAGTTCTTC.

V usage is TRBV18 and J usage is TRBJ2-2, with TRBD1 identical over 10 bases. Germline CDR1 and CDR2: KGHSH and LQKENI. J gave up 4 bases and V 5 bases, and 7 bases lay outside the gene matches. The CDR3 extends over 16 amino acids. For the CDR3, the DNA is TGTGCCAGCTCAACTGACAGGGGGCAAAGCACCGGGGAGCTGTTTTTT. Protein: CASSTDRGQSTGELFF.

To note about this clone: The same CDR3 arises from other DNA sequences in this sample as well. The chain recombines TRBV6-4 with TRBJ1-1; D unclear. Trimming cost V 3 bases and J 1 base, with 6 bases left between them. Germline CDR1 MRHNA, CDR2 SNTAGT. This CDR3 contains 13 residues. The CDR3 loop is CASSEDGNTEAFF. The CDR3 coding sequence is TGTGCCAGCAGTGAGGACGGGAACACTGAAGCTTTCTTT.

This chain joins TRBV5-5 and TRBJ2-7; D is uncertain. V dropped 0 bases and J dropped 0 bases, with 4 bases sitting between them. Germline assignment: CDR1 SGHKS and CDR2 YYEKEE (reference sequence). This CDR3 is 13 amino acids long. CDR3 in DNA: TGTGCCAGCAGCTTGGACAACTCCTACGAGCAGTACTTC. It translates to CASSLDNSYEQYF. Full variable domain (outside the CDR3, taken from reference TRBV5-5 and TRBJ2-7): DAGVTQSPTHLIKTRGQQVTLRCSPISGHKSVSWYQQVLGQGPQFIFQYYEKEERGRGNFPDRFSARQFPNYSSELNVNALLLGDSALYLCASSLDNSYEQYFGPGTRLTVT.

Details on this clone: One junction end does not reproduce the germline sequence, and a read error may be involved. The CDR3 DNA is TGTGCCAGCAGTCGGGGCGAGCAGTACTTC. It translates to CASSRGEQYF. The chain employs TRBV10-2 and TRBJ2-7; TRBD2 might be the D (5 bases). The CDR3 has 10 amino acids. Germline V lookup: CDR1 WSHSY, CDR2 SAAADI.